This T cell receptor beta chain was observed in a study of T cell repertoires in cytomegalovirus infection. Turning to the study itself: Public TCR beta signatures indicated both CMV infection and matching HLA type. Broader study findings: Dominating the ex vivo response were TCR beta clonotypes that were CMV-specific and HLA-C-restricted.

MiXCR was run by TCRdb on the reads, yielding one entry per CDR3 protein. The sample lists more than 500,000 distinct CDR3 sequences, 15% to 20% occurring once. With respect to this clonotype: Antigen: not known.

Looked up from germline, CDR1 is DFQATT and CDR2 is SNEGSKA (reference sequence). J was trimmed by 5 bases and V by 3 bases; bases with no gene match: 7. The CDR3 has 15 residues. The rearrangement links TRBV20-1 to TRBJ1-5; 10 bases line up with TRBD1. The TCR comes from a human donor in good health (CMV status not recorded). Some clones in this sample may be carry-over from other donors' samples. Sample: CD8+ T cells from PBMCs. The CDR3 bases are TGCAGTGCTAGCCCTAGACAGGGGGCTTATCAGCCCCAGCATTTT. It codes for CSASPRQGAYQPQHF.